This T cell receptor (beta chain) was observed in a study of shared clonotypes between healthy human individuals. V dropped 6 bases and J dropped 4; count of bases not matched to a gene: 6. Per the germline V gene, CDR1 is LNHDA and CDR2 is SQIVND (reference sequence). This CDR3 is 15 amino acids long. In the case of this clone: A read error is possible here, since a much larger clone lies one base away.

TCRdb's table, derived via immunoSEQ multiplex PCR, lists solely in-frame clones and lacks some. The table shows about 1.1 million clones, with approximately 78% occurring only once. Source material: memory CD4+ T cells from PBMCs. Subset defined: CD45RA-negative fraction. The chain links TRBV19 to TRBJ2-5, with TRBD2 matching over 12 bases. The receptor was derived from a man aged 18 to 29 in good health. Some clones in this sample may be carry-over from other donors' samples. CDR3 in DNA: TGTGCCAGTAGCTCTAGCGGGAGGGCCGGAGAGACCCAGTACTTC. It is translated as CASSSSGRAGETQYF.